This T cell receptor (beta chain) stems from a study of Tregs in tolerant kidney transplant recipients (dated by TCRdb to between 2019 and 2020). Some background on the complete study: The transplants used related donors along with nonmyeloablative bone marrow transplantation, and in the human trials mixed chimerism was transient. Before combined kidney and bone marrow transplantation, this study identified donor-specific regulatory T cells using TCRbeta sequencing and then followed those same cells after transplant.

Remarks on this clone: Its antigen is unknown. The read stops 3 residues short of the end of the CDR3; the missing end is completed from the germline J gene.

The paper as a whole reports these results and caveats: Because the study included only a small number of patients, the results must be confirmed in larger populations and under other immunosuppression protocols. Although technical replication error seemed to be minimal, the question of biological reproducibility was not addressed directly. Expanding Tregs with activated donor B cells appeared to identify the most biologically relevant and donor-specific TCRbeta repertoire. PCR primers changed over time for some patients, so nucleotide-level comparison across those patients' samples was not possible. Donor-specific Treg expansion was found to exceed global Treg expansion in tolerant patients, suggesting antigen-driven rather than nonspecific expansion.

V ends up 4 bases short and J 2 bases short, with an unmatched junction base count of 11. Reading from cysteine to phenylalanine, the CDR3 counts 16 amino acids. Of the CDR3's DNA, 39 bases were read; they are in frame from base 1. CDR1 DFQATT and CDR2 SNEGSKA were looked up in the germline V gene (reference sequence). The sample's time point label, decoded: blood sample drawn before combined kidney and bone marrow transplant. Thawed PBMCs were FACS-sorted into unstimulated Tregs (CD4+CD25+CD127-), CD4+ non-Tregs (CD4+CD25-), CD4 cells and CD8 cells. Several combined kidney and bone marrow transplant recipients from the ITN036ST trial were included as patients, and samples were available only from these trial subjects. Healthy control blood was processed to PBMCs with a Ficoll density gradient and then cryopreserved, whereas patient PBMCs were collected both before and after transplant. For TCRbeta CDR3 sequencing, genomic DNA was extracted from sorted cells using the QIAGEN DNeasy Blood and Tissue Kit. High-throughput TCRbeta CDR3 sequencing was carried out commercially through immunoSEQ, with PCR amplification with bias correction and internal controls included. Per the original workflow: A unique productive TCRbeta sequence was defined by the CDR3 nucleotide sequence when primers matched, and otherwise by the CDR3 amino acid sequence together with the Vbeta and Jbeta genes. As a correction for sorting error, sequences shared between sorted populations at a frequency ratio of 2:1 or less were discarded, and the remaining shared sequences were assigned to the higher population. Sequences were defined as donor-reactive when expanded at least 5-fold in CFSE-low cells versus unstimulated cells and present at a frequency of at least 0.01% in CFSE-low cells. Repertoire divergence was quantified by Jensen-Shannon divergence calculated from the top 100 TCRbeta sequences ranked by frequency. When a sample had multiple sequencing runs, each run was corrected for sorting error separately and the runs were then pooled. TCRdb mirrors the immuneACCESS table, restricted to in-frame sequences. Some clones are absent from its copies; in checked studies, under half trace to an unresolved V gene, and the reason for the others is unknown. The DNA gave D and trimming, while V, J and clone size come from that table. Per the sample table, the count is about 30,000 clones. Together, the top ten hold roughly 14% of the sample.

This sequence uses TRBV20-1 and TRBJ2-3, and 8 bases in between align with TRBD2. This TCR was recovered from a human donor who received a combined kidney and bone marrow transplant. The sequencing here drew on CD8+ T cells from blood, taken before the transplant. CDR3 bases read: TGCAGTGCTACCCTCTACGAGCGGGAGAACACAGATACG. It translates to CSATLYERENTDT. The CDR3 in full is CSATLYERENTDTQYF.